This TCR beta chain was found in a study of blood T cell repertoires in COVID-19. Sequenced by immunoSEQ multiplex PCR; TCRdb stores in-frame clones only, minus some. The data hold fewer than 150,000 clones, with around nine tenths observed a single time. Trimming at V came to 3 bases and at J to 2 bases, leaving 6 bases not matched to a gene. Germline loops: CDR1 SEHNR, CDR2 FQNEAQ (reference sequence). There are 15 residues in the CDR3. The sequence was obtained from a woman aged 45-65 years with active or convalescent COVID-19. V usage is TRBV7-9 and J usage is TRBJ1-2; 7 bases agree with TRBD1. Sequencing input: peripheral blood. CDR3 DNA: TGTGCCAGCAGCTTTCGGACAGGTGGCAACTATGGCTACACCTTC. Amino acid sequence: CASSFRTGGNYGYTF. Full variable domain (remainder filled in from reference TRBV7-9 and TRBJ1-2): DTGVSQNPRHKITKRGQNVTFRCDPISEHNRLYWYRQTLGQGPEFLTYFQNEAQLEKSRLLSDRFSAERPKGSFSTLEIQRTEQGDSAMYLCASSFRTGGNYGYTFGSGTRLTVV.